This TCR beta chain was documented in a study of OX40 agonist ivuxolimab in advanced cancers. Germline lookup yields CDR1 MDHEN and CDR2 SYDVKM. This CDR3 has 15 amino acids. The V gene lost 6 bases and the J gene lost 3 bases, with 18 bases spanning the gap. Assay: immunoSEQ multiplex PCR; the TCRdb copy retains only in-frame clones and omits some. The sample lists about 79,000 clones, around 85% occurring once. The material sequenced was CD4+ or CD8+ T cells sorted from blood, taken in a trial of the OX40 agonist ivuxolimab. The receptor was isolated from an adult with an advanced solid tumor such as melanoma, head and neck, liver or kidney cancer. The rearrangement joins TRBV28 to TRBJ2-7; D not certain. In DNA, the CDR3 is TGTGCCAGCAGGCTACCCGGGCTAGGGCTCTACGAGCAGTACTTC. Amino acids: CASRLPGLGLYEQYF.